Below, 20 T cell receptor beta chains from the same sample are listed, as sequenced in a study of T cell changes during pregnancy in multiple sclerosis. Sequenced by immunoSEQ multiplex PCR; TCRdb stores in-frame clones only, minus some. The sample carries more than 65,000 clones, approximately 92% recorded once. Here the sequenced sample was peripheral blood, taken in the first trimester of pregnancy. The receptors were gathered from a female donor with multiple sclerosis, enrolled in a pregnancy study.

The chain joins TRBV7-9 to TRBJ2-7; no clear D gene. The CDR3 loop spans 14 amino acids. V was shortened by 1 base and J by 4 bases, with 11 bases between the two germline ends. Germline V CDR1 and CDR2: SEHNR, FQNEAQ (reference sequence). The CDR3 protein is CASSLGGQTYEQYF. In DNA form, the CDR3 reads TGTGCCAGCAGCTTAGGCGGCCAGACTTACGAGCAGTACTTC.

As to this clone: A junction boundary mismatches the germline segment, possibly from a read error. This chain links TRBV25-1 with TRBJ1-1, with TRBD1 as a possible D gene (6 bases). This CDR3 is built from 18 residues. Germline V gene lookup returns CDR1 MGHDK and CDR2 SYGVNS. CDR3 coding DNA: TGTGCCAGCAGGGCAAGCGACAGGAGGTTGCCCTTGAACGCTGAAGCTTTCTTT. This encodes CASRASDRRLPLNAEAFF.

J is TRBJ1-2 and V is TRBV19, with 8 bases lining up with TRBD1. The CDR3 loop spans 13 amino acids. Trimming cost V 5 bases and J 5 bases; bases outside gene matches: 4. CDR1 and CDR2 from the germline V gene are LNHDA and SQIVND (reference sequence). The DNA of the CDR3 is TGTGCCAGTAGTCCTCAGGGGGCGTATGGCTACACCTTC. Its protein product is CASSPQGAYGYTF.

This chain's CDR3 is CASSLSGGTGELFF. DNA for the CDR3: TGTGCCAGCAGCCTAAGCGGCGGCACCGGGGAGCTGTTTTTT. The J gene is TRBJ2-2, the V gene TRBV4-2; a possible D gene is TRBD2 (5 bases). CDR1 LGHNA and CDR2 YNFKEQ come from the germline V gene. V gave up 4 bases and J gave up 4 bases, with 10 bases separating them. CDR3 length: 14 amino acids.

The rearrangement uses TRBV30 and TRBJ2-2, with 9 bases matching TRBD1. Trimming removed 3 bases from V and 4 bases from J; junction bases left unmatched: 3. CDR1 and CDR2 from the germline V gene are GTSNPN and SVGIG (reference sequence). CDR3 length: 14 residues. As DNA, the CDR3 is TGTGCCTGGAGCCGACAGGGGGTCACCGGGGAGCTGTTTTTT. It specifies CAWSRQGVTGELFF.

This clone was seen only once. The V and J genes are TRBV6-4 and TRBJ2-1, with TRBD1 matching 11 bases. The CDR3 totals 19 residues. Looked up from germline, CDR1 is MRHNA and CDR2 is SNTAGT. With V trimmed by 0 bases and J by 6 bases, 13 bases remained unmatched. CDR3 loop: CASSDSFSLGQGGSNEQFF. The CDR3 bases are TGTGCCAGCAGTGACTCCTTCAGCCTGGGACAGGGGGGGTCCAATGAGCAGTTCTTC.

This chain connects TRBV10-1 to TRBJ1-5, with no clear D. The V end lost 7 bases, the J end lost 1 base, and 14 bases lay between the germline ends. Germline V gene sequence: CDR1 WNHNN, CDR2 SYGVQD (reference sequence). The CDR3 covers 15 residues. Here the CDR3 reads CASIAGSESNQPQHF. The CDR3 region has the DNA TGCGCCAGCATTGCGGGGAGCGAGAGCAATCAGCCCCAGCATTTT.

This chain joins TRBV5-1 and TRBJ1-1; D gene unclear. Germline CDR1 and CDR2: SGHRS and YFSETQ. CDR3 size: 14 residues. The ends were cut back, 1 base at V and 5 bases at J, with 12 bases in the middle. The CDR3 here is CASSLKTVQTEAFF. The CDR3 DNA reads as TGCGCCAGCAGCTTGAAAACAGTCCAGACTGAAGCTTTCTTT.

The chain links TRBV11-2 to TRBJ1-1, with D tentatively TRBD1 (5 bases). Germline assignment: CDR1 SGHAT and CDR2 FQNNGV. The CDR3 runs 15 residues. The V end lost 1 base, the J end lost 1 base, and 10 bases lay between the germline ends. The CDR3 DNA reads TGTGCCAGCAGCTTAGCAGGGCGGGGGAACACTGAAGCTTTCTTT. Encoded protein: CASSLAGRGNTEAFF.

The chain employs TRBV7-9 and TRBJ2-1, with D perhaps matching TRBD1 (6 bases). Germline CDR1 and CDR2: SEHNR and FQNEAQ (reference sequence). The CDR3 length is 16 residues. With 5 bases removed from V and 0 bases from J, the gap between germline ends came to 14 bases. The CDR3 bases are TGTGCCAGCAGCCCTTATAGGGGGAGCTCCTACAATGAGCAGTTCTTC. It yields the protein CASSPYRGSSYNEQFF.

The chain links TRBV27 to TRBJ1-1; tentative D call: TRBD1 (5 bases). Germline lookup yields CDR1 MNHEY and CDR2 SMNVEV (reference sequence). CDR3 length: 16 amino acids. Between the trimmed V and J ends, which lost 2 bases and 7 bases, there was a span of 20 bases. This CDR3 reads CASSLTAAGPTYEAFF. The CDR3 region has the DNA TGTGCCAGCAGTTTAACGGCGGCAGGGCCAACGTATGAAGCTTTCTTT.

This chain uses TRBV28 with TRBJ2-7; TRBD1 aligns across 9 bases. V shed 7 bases, J shed 3 bases, and the junction held 4 bases outside the gene matches. The length of the CDR3 is 13 residues. CDR1 is MDHEN and CDR2 is SYDVKM in the germline V gene. In DNA form, the CDR3 reads TGTGCCAGCAATAACAGGGGGCTCTACGAGCAGTACTTC. Protein product: CASNNRGLYEQYF.

The V and J genes are TRBV7-2 and TRBJ1-1; no firm D call. The germline gives CDR1 SGHTA, CDR2 FQGNSA. V shed 5 bases and J shed 3 bases, with 4 bases lying between them. The CDR3 is 11 amino acids. The CDR3 sequence: CASSLDTEAFF. The CDR3 nucleotides read TGTGCCAGCAGCCTCGACACTGAAGCTTTCTTT.

The rearrangement uses TRBV6-6 and TRBJ1-5, with 7 nucleotides matching TRBD1. Germline V gene data show CDR1 as MNHNY and CDR2 as SVGAGI (reference sequence). This CDR3 has 13 amino acids. J gave up 7 bases and V 6 bases, and 6 bases lay outside the gene matches. CDR3 sequence (DNA): TGTGCCAGCAGACCGACAGGGCGGCAGCCCCAGCATTTT. It yields the protein CASRPTGRQPQHF.

The J gene is TRBJ1-1, the V gene TRBV11-2; the D gene is possibly TRBD1 (6 bases). V lost 6 bases to trimming and J lost 8 bases, with 13 bases between them. Germline-derived CDR1 and CDR2 are SGHAT and FQNNGV. CDR3 length: 12 amino acids. This CDR3 is CASSFTGTEAFF. For the CDR3, the DNA is TGTGCCAGCAGTTTTACAGGGACGGAAGCTTTCTTT.

V is TRBV7-9 and J is TRBJ2-3; maybe TRBD2 (5 bases). Trimming took off 5 bases at V and 5 bases at J, with 17 bases between the two ends. The CDR3 totals 15 residues. CDR1 is SEHNR, CDR2 FQNEAQ, per germline (reference sequence). The CDR3 is CASSPPGSPRDTQYF. CDR3 nucleotide sequence: TGTGCCAGCAGCCCCCCGGGAAGTCCGAGAGATACGCAGTATTTT. Filled out from reference TRBV7-9 and TRBJ2-3, the complete variable domain reads DTGVSQNPRHKITKRGQNVTFRCDPISEHNRLYWYRQTLGQGPEFLTYFQNEAQLEKSRLLSDRFSAERPKGSFSTLEIQRTEQGDSAMYLCASSPPGSPRDTQYFGPGTRLTVL.

The gene calls are TRBV9 and TRBJ1-6; D may be TRBD1 (6 bases). Germline CDR1 SGDLS, CDR2 YYNGEE. V gave up 3 bases and J gave up 7 bases, with 11 bases separating them. The CDR3 contains 14 residues. CDR3 sequence: CASSATTGNSPLHF. CDR3 in DNA: TGTGCCAGCAGCGCGACGACAGGAAATTCACCCCTCCACTTT.

The gene calls are TRBV10-3 and TRBJ1-1, with D hard to call. CDR1 and CDR2 from the germline V gene are ENHRY and SYGVKD. V dropped 7 bases and J dropped 0 bases, with 9 bases sitting between them. The CDR3 runs 13 residues. This CDR3 is CAITAVLNTEAFF. The CDR3 DNA reads TGTGCCATCACCGCGGTGTTGAACACTGAAGCTTTCTTT.

The chain has TRBV5-1 and TRBJ1-1; D gene unclear. Germline V gene lookup returns CDR1 SGHRS and CDR2 YFSETQ. V was shortened by 0 bases and J by 7 bases, with 13 bases between the two germline ends. The CDR3 contains 14 residues. In nucleotides, the CDR3 is TGCGCCAGCAGCTTGGGCCTGGGCGCAGGTGAAGCTTTCTTT. Residues: CASSLGLGAGEAFF.

The J gene is TRBJ2-3, the V gene TRBV7-8; tentative D call: TRBD1 (6 bases). The CDR3 is 15 residues long. Trimming removed 5 bases at V and 2 bases at J, with 14 bases between. The germline V gene has CDR1 SGHVS and CDR2 FQNEAQ. The DNA of the CDR3 is TGTGCCAGCAGCCGCCTGGACAGCCTCACAGATACGCAGTATTTT. Protein sequence: CASSRLDSLTDTQYF.